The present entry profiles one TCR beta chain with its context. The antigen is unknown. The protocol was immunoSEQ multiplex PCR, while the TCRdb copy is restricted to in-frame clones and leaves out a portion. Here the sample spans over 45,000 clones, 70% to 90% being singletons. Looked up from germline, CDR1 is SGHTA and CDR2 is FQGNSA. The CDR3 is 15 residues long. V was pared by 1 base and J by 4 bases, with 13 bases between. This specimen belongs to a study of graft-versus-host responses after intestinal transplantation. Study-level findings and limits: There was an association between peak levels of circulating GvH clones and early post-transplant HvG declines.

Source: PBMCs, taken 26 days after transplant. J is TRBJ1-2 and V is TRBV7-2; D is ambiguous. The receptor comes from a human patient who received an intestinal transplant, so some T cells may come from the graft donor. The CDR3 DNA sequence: TGTGCCAGCAGCTTAGGCGGGTCAATGGCCTATGGCTACACCTTC. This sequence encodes CASSLGGSMAYGYTF.